The 31 T cell receptor beta chains listed next were all sequenced from one sample in a study of CD8 T cells in ankylosing spondylitis. TCRdb independently ran MiXCR on the 5' RACE reads; one entry per CDR3 protein. The data show around 300,000 distinct CDR3 sequences, roughly 20% seen once. Material: blood, either unsorted or a sorted T cell fraction (not recorded which). The receptors here all came from a female donor with ankylosing spondylitis or in good health (not recorded which).

The rearrangement uses TRBV20-1 and TRBJ1-6; D might be TRBD1 (6 bases). This CDR3 is 15 amino acids long. CDR1 and CDR2 from the germline V gene are DFQATT and SNEGSKA (reference sequence). The V and J ends lost 0 bases and 9 bases respectively, with 15 bases between them. The CDR3 protein is CSARDRAGAASPLHF. The CDR3 DNA is TGCAGTGCTAGAGATCGGGCAGGGGCGGCTTCACCCCTCCACTTT.

The gene calls are TRBV3-1 and TRBJ2-7; TRBD2 is a possible D gene (5 bases). The V gene lost 1 base and the J gene lost 3 bases, with 10 bases spanning the gap. This CDR3 spans 14 amino acids. Germline V gives CDR1 LGHDT, CDR2 YNNKEL (reference sequence). CDR3 sequence reads: CASSQGSGIYEQYF. As DNA, the CDR3 is TGTGCCAGCAGCCAAGGGTCGGGGATCTACGAGCAGTACTTC.

There are a few counts of this clonotype. CDR3 residues: CASSPPGQGGTEAFF. The DNA for the CDR3 is TGTGCCAGCAGCCCACCGGGACAGGGAGGCACTGAAGCTTTCTTT. The V call is TRBV3-1, the J call TRBJ1-1; 9 bases match TRBD1. Unmatched junction bases numbered 7, after V lost 4 bases and J lost 4 bases. Looked up from germline, CDR1 is LGHDT and CDR2 is YNNKEL (reference sequence). This CDR3 comprises 15 residues.

The chain employs TRBV3-1 and TRBJ2-5, with 11 positions matching TRBD2. The germline gives CDR1 LGHDT, CDR2 YNNKEL (reference sequence). The CDR3 contains 15 residues. Unmatched junction bases numbered 3, after V lost 2 bases and J lost 4 bases. The CDR3, as DNA: TGTGCCAGCAGCCAACGTGGGACTAGCGGAGAGACCCAGTACTTC. It translates to CASSQRGTSGETQYF.

V is TRBV7-8 and J is TRBJ1-3, with unresolved D. The CDR3 is made up of 15 amino acids. The germline CDR1 and CDR2 sequences are SGHVS and FQNEAQ. The ends were cut back, 5 bases at V and 4 bases at J, with 15 bases in the middle. The CDR3 nucleotides are TGTGCCAGCAGCCCGGCCCGATTAGTCGGAAACACCATATATTTT. It specifies CASSPARLVGNTIYF.

Note on this clonotype: The CDR3 ends on some other residue instead of the conserved phenylalanine or tryptophan, so this is likely a read error. The V gene is TRBV10-3, the J gene TRBJ2-6; 8 bases align to TRBD1. With V trimmed by 6 bases and J by 0 bases, 1 base remained unmatched. Germline V CDR1 and CDR2: ENHRY, SYGVKD. This CDR3 is built from 15 residues. The CDR3 nucleotides are TGTGCCATCAGCGGACAGGGCTCTGGGGCCAACGTCCTGACTTTA. Translation gives CAISGQGSGANVLTL.

V gene TRBV20-1 combines with J gene TRBJ1-4; unclear D gene. There are 15 residues in the CDR3. With 0 bases removed from V and 8 bases from J, the gap between germline ends came to 16 bases. CDR1 and CDR2 from the germline V gene are DFQATT and SNEGSKA (reference sequence). The CDR3 reads CSARDSSSTSEKLFF. The CDR3 coding sequence is TGCAGTGCTAGAGATAGTTCATCTACCAGCGAAAAACTGTTTTTT.

This clonotype came up many times. The V and J genes are TRBV5-1 and TRBJ2-3; 7 bases are a match to TRBD2. CDR3 length: 14 amino acids. Germline V gene lookup returns CDR1 SGHRS and CDR2 YFSETQ. With 6 bases clipped from V and 4 bases from J, the junction kept 8 bases outside the gene matches. CDR3 bases: TGCGCCAGCACCAGGACTAGAGGCTCAGATACGCAGTATTTT. This encodes CASTRTRGSDTQYF.

The V and J genes are TRBV20-1 and TRBJ2-4, with D unresolved. The V gene's germline CDR1 is DFQATT and CDR2 SNEGSKA (reference sequence). The V end was cut by 3 bases, the J end by 8 bases, with 11 bases between. The CDR3 consists of 12 residues. The CDR3 nucleotides read TGCAGTGCTAGGGGCTCGGGCGACATTCAGTACTTC. This translates into CSARGSGDIQYF.

This sequence joins TRBV6-5 and TRBJ1-1; 7 bases line up with TRBD1. The germline V gene encodes CDR1 MNHEY and CDR2 SVGAGI. After removal of 0 bases from V and 11 bases from J, the junction contained 9 bases not matched to a gene. This CDR3 has 14 amino acids. The CDR3 here is CASSYSDRVGLAFF. The CDR3 coding sequence is TGTGCCAGCAGTTACTCCGACAGGGTGGGGCTGGCTTTCTTT.

The rearrangement uses TRBV6-1 and TRBJ1-6, with D tentatively TRBD1 (6 bases). Trimming stripped 6 bases from V and 10 bases from J, with 25 bases between. CDR1 and CDR2 (germline): MNHNS, SASEGT. The CDR3 is 17 residues long. This CDR3 reads CASSSNVQGTVRSPLHF. The CDR3 region has the DNA TGTGCCAGCAGCTCCAACGTACAGGGAACTGTTAGATCACCCCTCCACTTT.

This clonotype was counted many times. J is TRBJ1-1 and V is TRBV5-1; the D is unclear. Germline assignment: CDR1 SGHRS and CDR2 YFSETQ. Between the trimmed V and J ends, which lost 1 base and 6 bases, there was a span of 16 bases. The CDR3 extends over 15 amino acids. In DNA form, the CDR3 reads TGCGCCAGCAGCTTGAGGGAAGGAGTCGCCGCTGAAGCTTTCTTT. Its translation: CASSLREGVAAEAFF. Drawing the rest from reference TRBV5-1 and TRBJ1-1, the complete variable domain is KAGVTQTPRYLIKTRGQQVTLSCSPISGHRSVSWYQQTPGQGLQFLFEYFSETQRNKGNFPGRFSGRQFSNSRSEMNVSTLELGDSALYLCASSLREGVAAEAFFGQGTRLTVV.

The rearrangement uses TRBV5-6 and TRBJ1-5, with a weak D call TRBD1 (5 bases). There are 16 residues in the CDR3. V shed 1 base and J shed 3 bases, with 14 bases lying between them. Per germline, CDR1 SGHDT and CDR2 YYEEEE. The CDR3 DNA reads as TGTGCCAGCAGCTTGCGCATTGGGGGGAACAATCAGCCCCAGCATTTT. As protein: CASSLRIGGNNQPQHF. Full variable domain (missing parts from reference TRBV5-6 and TRBJ1-5): DAGVTQSPTHLIKTRGQQVTLRCSPKSGHDTVSWYQQALGQGPQFIFQYYEEEERQRGNFPDRFSGHQFPNYSSELNVNALLLGDSALYLCASSLRIGGNNQPQHFGDGTRLSIL.

The J gene is TRBJ2-7, the V gene TRBV27, with D tentatively TRBD2 (6 bases). Trimming cost V 4 bases and J 4 bases, with 14 bases left between them. Per germline, CDR1 MNHEY and CDR2 SMNVEV (reference sequence). The CDR3 has 14 residues. The CDR3 DNA follows: TGTGCCAGCAGTTGGGGTTCGGGGGTTTACGAGCAGTACTTC. Protein sequence: CASSWGSGVYEQYF.

V usage is TRBV6-2 or TRBV6-3 and J usage is TRBJ1-1, with TRBD1 as a possible D gene (5 bases). CDR3 length equals 15 residues. V was trimmed by 0 bases and J by 3 bases, leaving 11 bases between them. Germline V gene lookup returns CDR1 MNHEY and CDR2 SVGEGT. CDR3 sequence (DNA): TGTGCCAGCAGTTACTCGGAAGGGGTTGACACTGAAGCTTTCTTT. This sequence encodes CASSYSEGVDTEAFF.

This clonotype was observed at least ten times. The chain employs TRBV5-6 and TRBJ2-6; D is ambiguous. V lost 4 bases to trimming and J lost 5 bases, with 10 bases between them. The CDR3 runs to 14 residues. In germline, CDR1 is SGHDT, CDR2 YYEEEE. The CDR3 region is CASSLIDRANVLTF. CDR3 DNA sequence: TGTGCCAGCAGCCTAATCGACAGGGCCAACGTCCTGACTTTC.

The V call is TRBV7-2, the J call TRBJ1-1; maybe TRBD1 (6 bases). Germline V gene data show CDR1 as SGHTA and CDR2 as FQGNSA. The V end lost 4 bases, the J end lost 7 bases, and 10 bases lay between the germline ends. The length of the CDR3 is 12 residues. The CDR3 region is CASSSGTREAFF. The CDR3 DNA follows: TGTGCCAGCAGCTCCGGGACACGTGAAGCTTTCTTT.

This chain joins TRBV19 and TRBJ1-5, with unresolved D. Germline V gene sequence: CDR1 LNHDA, CDR2 SQIVND (reference sequence). V gave up 6 bases and J gave up 0 bases, with 9 bases separating them. This CDR3 is 14 amino acids long. The CDR3 DNA reads as TGTGCCAGTAGCGAGTCCCATAGCAATCAGCCCCAGCATTTT. Its protein product is CASSESHSNQPQHF.

This rearrangement joins TRBV7-9 to TRBJ2-7; D is undetermined. The ends were cut back, 8 bases at V and 2 bases at J, with 13 bases in the middle. CDR1 and CDR2 (germline): SEHNR, FQNEAQ (reference sequence). CDR3 length: 13 residues. The CDR3 DNA sequence: TGTGCCAGCTCAAGGTCGGATCCCTACGAGCAGTACTTC. Protein sequence: CASSRSDPYEQYF.

This clonotype has more than one count but fewer than ten. The chain employs TRBV9 and TRBJ2-1, with 8 bases lining up with TRBD1. The CDR3 is made up of 13 amino acids. J gave up 6 bases and V 3 bases, and 2 bases lay outside the gene matches. The germline gives CDR1 SGDLS, CDR2 YYNGEE. The CDR3 reads CASSETGVNEQFF. CDR3 in DNA: TGTGCCAGCAGCGAGACAGGGGTCAATGAGCAGTTCTTC.

This clonotype showed up many times. This chain joins TRBV12-3 or TRBV12-4 and TRBJ2-1; 9 nucleotides line up with TRBD2. V shed 3 bases, J shed 8 bases, and the junction held 8 bases outside the gene matches. The CDR3 runs 15 residues. The DNA of the CDR3 is TGTGCCAGCAGTTTTGGGAGCGGGAGGAAATATGAGCAGTTCTTC. It is translated as CASSFGSGRKYEQFF.

The sample holds one count of this clonotype. CDR3 sequence: CASSPPASETQYF. The CDR3 DNA reads as TGTGCCAGCAGCCCCCCGGCCTCAGAGACCCAGTACTTC. The chain joins TRBV12-3 or TRBV12-4 to TRBJ2-5; D remains ambiguous. This CDR3 has 13 amino acids. Trimming took 6 bases from V and 4 from J, leaving 12 bases between them.

CDR3 DNA sequence: TGTGCCACCAGTGAACCTAGGGGGGGTGAGCAGTTCTTC. Translation: CATSEPRGGEQFF. The chain recombines TRBV24-1 with TRBJ2-1, with D possibly being TRBD2 (7 bases). Per germline, CDR1 KGHDR and CDR2 SFDVKD. The CDR3 contains 13 residues. Trimming took 4 bases from V and 9 from J, leaving 12 bases between them.

The gene calls are TRBV7-6 and TRBJ2-1; D not certain. Germline CDR1 SGHVS, CDR2 FNYEAQ. The CDR3 is made up of 15 amino acids. V lost 5 bases and J 8 bases, leaving 19 bases between the germline ends. The CDR3 coding sequence is TGTGCCAGCAGCCGTGATCCCACCAGAACCGATGAGCAGTTCTTC. Its translation: CASSRDPTRTDEQFF.

This clonotype was recorded many times. The rearrangement joins TRBV20-1 to TRBJ1-2; tentatively, D is TRBD1 (5 bases). The CDR3 spans 14 residues. Between the trimmed V and J ends, which lost 6 bases and 0 bases, there was a span of 14 bases. Germline V gene lookup returns CDR1 DFQATT and CDR2 SNEGSKA (reference sequence). The CDR3 region has the DNA TGCAGTGCAGACCGCGGACAAACTAACTATGGCTACACCTTC. Its protein product is CSADRGQTNYGYTF.

This sequence joins TRBV5-1 and TRBJ2-5; no firm D call. CDR3 length equals 14 residues. Germline V gene sequence: CDR1 SGHRS, CDR2 YFSETQ. The V gene lost 0 bases and the J gene lost 2 bases, with 8 bases spanning the gap. CDR3 nucleotides: TGCGCCAGCAGCTTGGACTACCTACAAGAGACCCAGTACTTC. It translates to CASSLDYLQETQYF. The full variable domain, with the rest looked up from reference TRBV5-1 and TRBJ2-5, is KAGVTQTPRYLIKTRGQQVTLSCSPISGHRSVSWYQQTPGQGLQFLFEYFSETQRNKGNFPGRFSGRQFSNSRSEMNVSTLELGDSALYLCASSLDYLQETQYFGPGTRLLVL.

To note about this clonotype: A read error may account for a junction end that differs from germline. This chain uses TRBV6-1 with TRBJ2-1; D is perhaps TRBD2 (5 bases). The CDR3 runs to 13 residues. Germline values: CDR1 MNHNS, CDR2 SASEGT. This CDR3 reads CASSRTSSNEQFF. The CDR3 DNA reads TGTGCCAGCAGCAGGACTTCCTCCAATGAGCAGTTCTTC.

This sequence joins TRBV5-1 and TRBJ2-1; 7 bases fit TRBD2. V trimming: 0 bases; J trimming: 9 bases; junction bases outside the gene matches: 12. CDR1 and CDR2 from the germline V gene are SGHRS and YFSETQ. The CDR3 contains 16 residues. CDR3 sequence (DNA): TGCGCCAGCAGCTTGGCCGGTGCGGGAGTACAGGCTGAGCAGTTCTTC. Translated, it gives CASSLAGAGVQAEQFF.

This clonotype has only a few counts. The chain combines TRBV20-1 with TRBJ2-3, with a tentative D call TRBD2 (6 bases). The CDR3 extends over 14 amino acids. The germline V gene has CDR1 DFQATT and CDR2 SNEGSKA (reference sequence). The V end lost 5 bases, the J end lost 6 bases, and 18 bases lay between the germline ends. The CDR3 sequence is CSAPPGGNIDTQYF. The CDR3 nucleotides read TGCAGTGCTCCCCCGGGCGGGAATATCGATACGCAGTATTTT.

The chain carries TRBV12-3 or TRBV12-4 and TRBJ2-5, with 8 bases fitting TRBD2. This CDR3 has 14 amino acids. Trimming removed 6 bases from V and 1 base from J; junction bases left unmatched: 4. CDR3 residues: CASSREGGQETQYF. The DNA of the CDR3 is TGTGCCAGCAGCCGGGAGGGTGGCCAAGAGACCCAGTACTTC.

This clonotype was found a few times. The genes are TRBV20-1 and TRBJ2-7; 9 nucleotides line up with TRBD1. The CDR3 covers 15 residues. J was trimmed by 4 bases and V by 5 bases; bases with no gene match: 12. Germline values: CDR1 DFQATT, CDR2 SNEGSKA (reference sequence). The CDR3 region is CSAGLPQGASYEQYF. The CDR3 region has the DNA TGCAGTGCTGGCCTACCACAGGGGGCTTCGTACGAGCAGTACTTC.